Listed below are T cell receptor beta chains from one sample, sequenced in a study of spatial heterogeneity in lung cancer. TCRdb processed the 5' RACE reads anew with MiXCR; each CDR3 protein has one entry. The sample has tens of thousands of distinct CDR3 sequences; around 3.1% are singletons. Sample: normal lung tissue next to the tumor, taken at surgery. The origin of the receptors is a male donor with early-stage non-small cell lung cancer. The CDR3 runs from the conserved cysteine through the conserved F or W.

V gene: TRBV7-9
J gene: TRBJ2-5
CDR3 protein: CASSWTGEETQYF

V gene: TRBV30
J gene: TRBJ1-4
CDR3 protein: CAWRRQGTNEKLFF

V gene: TRBV5-5
J gene: TRBJ2-6
CDR3 protein: CASTGRASGANVLTF

V gene: TRBV6-5
J gene: TRBJ1-2
CDR3 protein: CASGRDHYGYTF

V gene: TRBV19
J gene: TRBJ1-5
CDR3 protein: CASSILDRGNQPQHF

V gene: TRBV7-9
J gene: TRBJ1-6
CDR3 protein: CASSQGGAANSLLHF

V gene: TRBV18
J gene: TRBJ1-1
CDR3 protein: CASSPGQGATEAFF

V gene: TRBV6-2/TRBV6-3
J gene: TRBJ1-6
CDR3 protein: CASSYGDRGNSPLHF

V gene: TRBV7-2
J gene: TRBJ2-2
CDR3 protein: CASSLLSSGSGELFF

V gene: TRBV2
J gene: TRBJ2-3
CDR3 protein: CASRMDYTDTQYF

V gene: TRBV2
J gene: TRBJ1-2
CDR3 protein: CASRDRGRDGYTF

V gene: TRBV7-9
J gene: TRBJ1-1
CDR3 protein: CASSRLDRNTEAFF

V gene: TRBV7-9
J gene: TRBJ1-4
CDR3 protein: CASSSDYATNEKLFF

V gene: TRBV28
J gene: TRBJ1-1
CDR3 protein: CASGRTGVNVAFF

V gene: TRBV7-2
J gene: TRBJ1-2
CDR3 protein: CASSWGLRNGYTF

V gene: TRBV6-2/TRBV6-3
J gene: TRBJ2-1
CDR3 protein: CASSLSRNEQFF